The rows below give T cell receptor beta chains drawn from one sample of a study of response to subunit inactivated influenza vaccine. TCRdb re-called the RT-PCR reads with MiXCR, one entry per CDR3 protein. The data contain fewer than 700,000 distinct CDR3 sequences, around 13% of them singletons. The material sequenced was PBMCs from blood, taken about 40 days after vaccination. The receptor set was obtained from a man aged 50 to 60 who received an inactivated influenza vaccine. The CDR3 runs from the conserved cysteine through the conserved F or W. The D gene is left open where the match is weak. Only part of the rows carry a size: once, few, many, or a class if the clone is expanded.

>few|TRBJ2-1|TRBV27|.
TGTGCCAGCAGTTTAGATCGACACAATGAGCAGTTCTTC
CASSLDRHNEQFF
>few|TRBJ1-4|TRBV20-1|.
TGCAGTGCTAGAGATGGGGGAAGAGGCGATGAAAAACTGTTTTTT
CSARDGGRGDEKLFF
>many|TRBJ1-2|TRBV20-1|TRBD1
TGCAGTGCCAGACCCGGGACAGTACTAAACTATGGCTACACCTTC
CSARPGTVLNYGYTF
>few|TRBJ1-2|TRBV10-3|TRBD1
TGTGCCATCAGCCTTGGACAGGGGATCTATGGCTACACCTTC
CAISLGQGIYGYTF
>.|TRBJ2-7|TRBV12-3/TRBV12-4|TRBD2
TGTGCCAGCAGTTTAGGACTAGCAGCGTTGTACGAGCAGTACTTC
CASSLGLAALYEQYF
>.|TRBJ2-2|TRBV4-2|TRBD2
TGTGCCAGCAGCCAAGAGGTGGGGGCTAGCGGGCGGGAGCTGTTTTTT
CASSQEVGASGRELFF
>.|TRBJ2-5|TRBV12-3/TRBV12-4|.
TGTGCCAGCAGTCCACGTCCGGTCGGGACCCAGTACTTC
CASSPRPVGTQYF
>.|TRBJ2-3|TRBV4-3|TRBD2
TGCGCCAGCAGCCAAGACTGGACTAGCGAGGGAGATACGCAGTATTTT
CASSQDWTSEGDTQYF
>few|TRBJ1-6|TRBV10-3|.
TGTGCCATCAGGGGGCAGAATAATTCACCCCTCCACTTT
CAIRGQNNSPLHF
>few|TRBJ1-2|TRBV7-9|TRBD1
TGTGCCAGCAGCTCTCAGGGGGCCGCCAACTATGGCTACACCTTC
CASSSQGAANYGYTF
>few|TRBJ2-4|TRBV7-9|TRBD2
TGTGCCAGCAGCATCCGTCAGCGGGGGGGCGGAAACATTCAGTACTTC
CASSIRQRGGGNIQYF
>.|TRBJ2-7|TRBV10-3|TRBD1
TGTGCCATCAGTGAGGGGACAGGGTTACACGAGCAGTACTTC
CAISEGTGLHEQYF
>many|TRBJ2-1|TRBV20-1|TRBD2
TGCAGTGCTAGAGATATACGGGAGGGCCGCAATGAGCAGTTCTTC
CSARDIREGRNEQFF
>few|TRBJ1-1|TRBV6-1|TRBD1
TGTGCCAGCAGCCGGCCCGGACAGGGCTTTATGACTGAAGCTTTCTTT
CASSRPGQGFMTEAFF
>.|TRBJ1-1|TRBV6-8|TRBD1
TGTGCCACCAGCCGGGACAGCCTTGGAGAAGCTTTCTTT
CATSRDSLGEAFF
>few|TRBJ2-2|TRBV5-1|.
TGCGCCAGCAGCTTGACGGCTCAGGCAGGGCCGAACACCGGGGAGCTGTTTTTT
CASSLTAQAGPNTGELFF
>many|TRBJ1-1|TRBV5-1|.
TGCGCCAGCAGCGACGGGGCCCGCCTCACTGAAGCTTTCTTT
CASSDGARLTEAFF
>many|TRBJ2-5|TRBV5-1|.
TGCGCCAGCAGCCGCAAAATCACAGGGGAGACCCAGTACTTC
CASSRKITGETQYF
>few|TRBJ1-4|TRBV10-3|TRBD1
TGTGCCATCAAATCAGACAGGGTCAATGAAAAACTGTTTTTT
CAIKSDRVNEKLFF
>many|TRBJ2-1|TRBV7-9|.
TGTGCCAGCAGCTTAGCCCCAGGACAGAAAAACAATGAGCAGTTCTTC
CASSLAPGQKNNEQFF
>few|TRBJ2-7|TRBV7-6|.
TGTGCCAGCAGCTTAATGGTCGACCCCCCCGGCGAGCAGTACTTC
CASSLMVDPPGEQYF
>.|TRBJ2-1|TRBV7-9|TRBD1
TGTGCCAGCAGCTACCGGGACAGGGTGGAATATGAGCAGTTCTTC
CASSYRDRVEYEQFF
>few|TRBJ1-6|TRBV3-1|.
TGTGCCAGCAGCCAAGCCTGGCGGGGAAATTCACCCCTCCACTTT
CASSQAWRGNSPLHF
>many|TRBJ2-1|TRBV20-1|TRBD1
TGCAGTGCTAGAGATCGGCGGACAGGCAATGAGCAGTTCTTC
CSARDRRTGNEQFF
>.|TRBJ2-3|TRBV9|.
TGTGCCAGCAGCGCCTACAGAAGTCCTAGCACAGATACGCAGTATTTT
CASSAYRSPSTDTQYF
>few|TRBJ2-1|TRBV7-8|.
TGTGCCAGCAGCTTATTGGGCAGGGATCTTTCCTACAATGAGCAGTTCTTC
CASSLLGRDLSYNEQFF
>.|TRBJ2-5|TRBV7-2|TRBD1
TGTGCCAGCAGCCGGGACAGGGGGCTTCAAGAGACCCAGTACTTC
CASSRDRGLQETQYF
>.|TRBJ2-3|TRBV20-1|.
TGCAGTGCTCTCAGGGTCGTGCGGGCAGATACGCAGTATTTT
CSALRVVRADTQYF
>many|TRBJ2-7|TRBV29-1|.
TGCAGCGCCGTTCCCAGCGACGGCGAGCAGTACTTC
CSAVPSDGEQYF
>few|TRBJ1-1|TRBV10-3|TRBD1
TGTGCCATCAGCTCGGGACAGGCTATAACTGAAGCTTTCTTT
CAISSGQAITEAFF
>.|TRBJ2-5|TRBV7-2|TRBD2
TGTGCCAGCAGCTTAAGTGGGAGGACTAGTATACAGACCCAGTACTTC
CASSLSGRTSIQTQYF
>.|TRBJ2-2|TRBV12-3/TRBV12-4|.
TGTGCCAGCAGTTACTTGGTCTCCGGGCCCGGGGAGCTGTTTTTT
CASSYLVSGPGELFF
>.|TRBJ2-7|TRBV27|.
TGTGCCAGCAGTTTGAGGGGCCTCGAGCAGTACTTC
CASSLRGLEQYF
>.|TRBJ2-7|TRBV6-5|.
TGTGCCAGCAGTTACTTCCAATCTAGCGACGAGCAGTACTTC
CASSYFQSSDEQYF
>few|TRBJ2-1|TRBV7-2|TRBD2
TGTGCCAGCAGCTTAGGGGGCGGGGGAAATGAGCAGTTCTTC
CASSLGGGGNEQFF
>.|TRBJ2-3|TRBV4-3|.
TGCGCCAGCAGCCAAGATCTTGAAGTAGCAGGAGATACGCAGTATTTT
CASSQDLEVAGDTQYF
>few|TRBJ2-1|TRBV15|.
TGTGCCACCAGCAGAGATCTCAGTAACTCCTACAATGAGCAGTTCTTC
CATSRDLSNSYNEQFF
>many|TRBJ2-5|TRBV12-3/TRBV12-4|TRBD1
TGTGCCAGCAGTCCGAGGGACAGGGGGCCTCAAGAGACCCAGTACTTC
CASSPRDRGPQETQYF
>few|TRBJ2-2|TRBV7-2|.
TGTGCCAGCAGCCCCGGGCCGAAGGGCACCGGGGAGCTGTTTTTT
CASSPGPKGTGELFF
>many|TRBJ2-7|TRBV5-1|.
TGCGCCAGCAGCTTCCGGACACAGTACGAGCAGTACTTC
CASSFRTQYEQYF
>few|TRBJ2-1|TRBV7-2|TRBD2
TGTGCCAGCAGCTTACAGGGACTAGCGACTAATGAGCAGTTCTTC
CASSLQGLATNEQFF
>few|TRBJ2-1|TRBV28|TRBD2
TGTGCCAGCAGTTACGGGGGGGCGGGTACGGGCAATGAGCAGTTCTTC
CASSYGGAGTGNEQFF
>many|TRBJ1-2|TRBV20-1|TRBD1
TGCAGTGCTAGAGAACAGGGGGTACGGTATGGCTACACCTTC
CSAREQGVRYGYTF
>.|TRBJ2-7|TRBV5-6|.
TGTGCCAGCAGCTTGGGGAATAATTACGAGCAGTACTTC
CASSLGNNYEQYF
>.|TRBJ2-5|TRBV12-3/TRBV12-4|.
TGTGCCAGCAGTTTCGTGGGGGAGACCCAGTACTTC
CASSFVGETQYF
>few|TRBJ1-6|TRBV20-1|.
TGCAGTGTCGTCGCTAGGTCCTATAATTCACCCCTCCACTTT
CSVVARSYNSPLHF
>few|TRBJ2-1|TRBV27|TRBD2
TGTGCCAGCGGATCCTCCCTCAGACTAGCGAAAGATAGGGATGAGCAGTTCTTC
CASGSSLRLAKDRDEQFF